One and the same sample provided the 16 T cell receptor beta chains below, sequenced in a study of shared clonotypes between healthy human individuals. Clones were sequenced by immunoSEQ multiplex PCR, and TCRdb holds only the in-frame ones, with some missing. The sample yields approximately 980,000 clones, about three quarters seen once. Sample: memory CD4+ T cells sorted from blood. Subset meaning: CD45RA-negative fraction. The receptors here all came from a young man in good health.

CDR3 amino acids: CASSLFGGDSYEQYF. The CDR3 nucleotides are TGTGCCAGCAGTTTATTTGGGGGCGACTCCTACGAGCAGTACTTC. This sequence joins TRBV28 and TRBJ2-7, with D perhaps matching TRBD1 (6 bases). Trimming left V 1 base short and J 0 bases short, with 10 bases between. In germline, CDR1 is MDHEN, CDR2 SYDVKM. The CDR3 extends over 15 amino acids.

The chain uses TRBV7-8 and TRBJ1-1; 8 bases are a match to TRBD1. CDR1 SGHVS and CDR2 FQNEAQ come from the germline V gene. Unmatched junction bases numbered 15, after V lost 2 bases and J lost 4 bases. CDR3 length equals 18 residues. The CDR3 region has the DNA TGTGCCAGCAGCTTAACCACCCCAGGCGGACAGGGCGGCACTGAAGCTTTCTTT. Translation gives CASSLTTPGGQGGTEAFF.

CDR3 DNA: TGTGCCAGCTCACCCGTATCGGGACAGGGGGAGACCCAGTACTTC. Amino acid sequence: CASSPVSGQGETQYF. This rearrangement joins TRBV18 to TRBJ2-5; TRBD1 aligns across 10 bases. The length of the CDR3 is 15 residues. CDR1 and CDR2 from the germline V gene are KGHSH and LQKENI. V shed 3 bases and J 5 bases; nucleotides not matched to a gene: 6.

The CDR3 region is CASGLTGGAGREKLFF. The CDR3 bases are TGTGCTAGTGGTTTGACCGGGGGGGCAGGTCGTGAAAAACTGTTTTTT. V and J are TRBV12-5 and TRBJ1-4; a possible D gene is TRBD1 (6 bases). This CDR3 region has 16 residues. Trimming removed 2 bases from V and 7 bases from J, with 17 bases in between. Germline V gives CDR1 LGHNT, CDR2 FRNRAP.

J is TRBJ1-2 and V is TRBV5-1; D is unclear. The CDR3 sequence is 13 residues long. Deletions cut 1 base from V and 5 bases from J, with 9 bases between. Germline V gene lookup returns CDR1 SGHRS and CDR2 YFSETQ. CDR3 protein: CASSLSPTYGYTF. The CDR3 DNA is TGCGCCAGCAGCTTGTCGCCGACTTATGGCTACACCTTC. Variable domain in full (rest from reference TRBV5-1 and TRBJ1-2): KAGVTQTPRYLIKTRGQQVTLSCSPISGHRSVSWYQQTPGQGLQFLFEYFSETQRNKGNFPGRFSGRQFSNSRSEMNVSTLELGDSALYLCASSLSPTYGYTFGSGTRLTVV.

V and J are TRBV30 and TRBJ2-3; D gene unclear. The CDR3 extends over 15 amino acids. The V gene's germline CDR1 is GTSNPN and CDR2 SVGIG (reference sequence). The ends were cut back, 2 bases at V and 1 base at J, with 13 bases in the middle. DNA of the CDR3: TGTGCCTGGAGTTACACAGCTTTCGGCACAGATACGCAGTATTTT. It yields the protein CAWSYTAFGTDTQYF. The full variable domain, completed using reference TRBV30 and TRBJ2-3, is SQTIHQWPATLVQPVGSPLSLECTVEGTSNPNLYWYRQAAGRGLQLLFYSVGIGQISSEVPQNLSASRPQDRQFILSSKKLLLSDSGFYLCAWSYTAFGTDTQYFGPGTRLTVL.

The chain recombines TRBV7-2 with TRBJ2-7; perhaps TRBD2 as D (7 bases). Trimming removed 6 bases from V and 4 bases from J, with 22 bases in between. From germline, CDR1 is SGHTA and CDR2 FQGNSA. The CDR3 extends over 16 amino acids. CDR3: CASRHTGGQGSYEQYF. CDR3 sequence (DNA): TGTGCCAGCAGGCACACCGGGGGGCAGGGGTCTTACGAGCAGTACTTC.

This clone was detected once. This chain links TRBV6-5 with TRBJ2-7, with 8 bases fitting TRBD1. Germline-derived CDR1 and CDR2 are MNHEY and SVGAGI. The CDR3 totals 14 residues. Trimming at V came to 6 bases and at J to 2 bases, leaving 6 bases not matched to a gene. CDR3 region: CASRVGTGTYEQYF. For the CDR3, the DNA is TGTGCCAGCAGGGTCGGGACAGGCACCTACGAGCAGTACTTC.

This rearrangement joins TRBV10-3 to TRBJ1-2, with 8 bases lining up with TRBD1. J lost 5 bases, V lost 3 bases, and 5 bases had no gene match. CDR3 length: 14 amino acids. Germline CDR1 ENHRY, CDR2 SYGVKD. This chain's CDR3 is CAISDQGAGYGYTF. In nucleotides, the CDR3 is TGTGCCATCAGTGACCAGGGGGCGGGGTATGGCTACACCTTC.

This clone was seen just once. Here the CDR3 DNA reads TGTGCCAGCAGTGATTCGCCAGGGGACACTGAAGCTTTCTTT. Translation gives CASSDSPGDTEAFF. The rearrangement links TRBV6-1 to TRBJ1-1; TRBD1 is a possible D gene (6 bases). This CDR3 spans 14 amino acids. Trimming pared 3 bases from V and 3 bases from J, leaving 11 bases between. Per the germline V gene, CDR1 is MNHNS and CDR2 is SASEGT.

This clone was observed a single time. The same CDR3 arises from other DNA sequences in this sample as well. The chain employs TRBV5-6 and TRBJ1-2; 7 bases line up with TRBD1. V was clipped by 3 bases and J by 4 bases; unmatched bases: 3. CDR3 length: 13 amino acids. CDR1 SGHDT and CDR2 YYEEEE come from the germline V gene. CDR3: CASSSGTAYGYTF. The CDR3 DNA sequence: TGTGCCAGCAGCTCCGGGACAGCCTATGGCTACACCTTC.

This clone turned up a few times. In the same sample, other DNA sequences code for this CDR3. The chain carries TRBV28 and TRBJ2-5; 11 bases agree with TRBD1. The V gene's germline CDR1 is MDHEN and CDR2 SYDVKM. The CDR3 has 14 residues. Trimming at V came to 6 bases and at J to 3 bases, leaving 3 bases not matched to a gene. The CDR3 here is CASRGTGGKETQYF. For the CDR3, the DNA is TGTGCCAGCAGAGGGACAGGGGGAAAAGAGACCCAGTACTTC.

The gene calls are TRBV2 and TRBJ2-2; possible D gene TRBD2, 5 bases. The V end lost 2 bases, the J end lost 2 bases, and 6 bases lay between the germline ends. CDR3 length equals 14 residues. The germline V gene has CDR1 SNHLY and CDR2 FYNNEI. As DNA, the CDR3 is TGTGCCAGCAGTGAACGGGGAAACACCGGGGAGCTGTTTTTT. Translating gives CASSERGNTGELFF.

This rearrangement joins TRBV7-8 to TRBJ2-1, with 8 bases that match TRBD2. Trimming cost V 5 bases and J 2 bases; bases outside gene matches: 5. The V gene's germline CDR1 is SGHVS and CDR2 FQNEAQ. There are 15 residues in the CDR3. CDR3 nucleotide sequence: TGTGCCAGCAGCCCCCGACTAGCGCCCTACAATGAGCAGTTCTTC. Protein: CASSPRLAPYNEQFF. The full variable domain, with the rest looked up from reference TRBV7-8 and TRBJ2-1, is GAGVSQSPRYKVAKRGQDVALRCDPISGHVSLFWYQQALGQGPEFLTYFQNEAQLDKSGLPSDRFFAERPEGSVSTLKIQRTQQEDSAVYLCASSPRLAPYNEQFFGPGTRLTVL.

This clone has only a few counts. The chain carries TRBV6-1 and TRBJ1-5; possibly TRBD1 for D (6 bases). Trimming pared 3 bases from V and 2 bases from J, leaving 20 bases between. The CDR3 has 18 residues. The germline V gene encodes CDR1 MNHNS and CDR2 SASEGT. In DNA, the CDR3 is TGTGCCAGCAGTGACGGGGGCAGGGGCCTGTCTGGCAATCAGCCCCAGCATTTT. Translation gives CASSDGGRGLSGNQPQHF.

This CDR3 reads CASTLGTSNSEQYF. The CDR3 DNA is TGTGCCAGCACCCTCGGGACTAGCAATTCCGAGCAGTACTTC. The chain joins TRBV9 to TRBJ2-7, with 9 bases lining up with TRBD2. The CDR3 has 14 amino acids. Trimming took 6 bases from V and 6 from J; bases not matched to a gene: 10. CDR1 SGDLS and CDR2 YYNGEE come from the germline V gene.